What follows is one T cell receptor beta chain and its context. A much larger clone differs by one base, so this may be a read error. This entry comes from a study of Graves' ophthalmopathy and Graves' hyperthyroidism. The source of the PBMCs was approximately 9.5 ml of fresh peripheral blood. Investigators amplified TCR beta CDR3 regions from RNA transcripts. HTBI primers were employed in first-round RT-PCR, then a second-round multiplex PCR followed. Each CDR3 protein gets one entry after TCRdb re-called the multiplex PCR reads with MiXCR. This table has a few hundred thousand distinct CDR3 sequences, approximately 18% appearing once. This receptor was taken from an adult woman with stable Graves' hyperthyroidism. The sequencing input was peripheral blood.

CDR3 sequence: CASSYSIWSRGSTEAFF. The CDR3 bases are TGTGCCAGCAGTTACTCGATCTGGTCAAGGGGAAGTACTGAAGCTTTCTTT. V gene TRBV6-5 combines with J gene TRBJ1-1; tentative D call: TRBD1 (5 bases). Germline V gene lookup returns CDR1 MNHEY and CDR2 SVGAGI. CDR3 size: 17 residues. V was pared by 0 bases and J by 5 bases, with 19 bases between.